What follows describes a single T cell receptor (beta chain). Here immunoSEQ multiplex PCR was the method, and the copy in TCRdb shows in-frame clones only, minus some. This table has about 160,000 clones, less than 90% appearing once. This sample was included in a study of blood T cell repertoires in COVID-19. The overall study: The analysed material was cDNA or gDNA that came from T cells, B-cell-depleted T cells, or PBMCs.

CDR1 is MNHEY and CDR2 is SMNVEV in the germline V gene (reference sequence). V was pared by 4 bases and J by 8 bases, with 7 bases of the junction left unmatched. The CDR3 length is 13 residues. This chain joins TRBV27 and TRBJ1-2, with 7 bases aligning to TRBD1. Sequencing was done on a sample of PBMCs or T cells enriched from blood (not recorded which). The receptor was isolated from a woman in her forties or fifties who had recovered from COVID-19. The CDR3, as DNA: TGTGCCAGCAGTTCGACAGGGCTTGGGGGCTACACCTTC. This gives the protein CASSSTGLGGYTF.